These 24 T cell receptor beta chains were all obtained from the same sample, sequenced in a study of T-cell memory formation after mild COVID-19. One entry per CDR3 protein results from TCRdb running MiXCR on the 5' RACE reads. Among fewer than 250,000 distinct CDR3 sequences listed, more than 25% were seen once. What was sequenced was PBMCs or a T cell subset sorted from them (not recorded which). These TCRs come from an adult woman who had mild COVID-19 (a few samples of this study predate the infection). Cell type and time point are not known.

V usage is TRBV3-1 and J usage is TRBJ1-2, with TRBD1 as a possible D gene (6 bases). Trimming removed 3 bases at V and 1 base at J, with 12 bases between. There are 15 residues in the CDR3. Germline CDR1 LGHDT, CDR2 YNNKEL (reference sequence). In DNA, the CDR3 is TGTGCCAGCAGCCATGGGGACACCCGTAACTATGGCTACACCTTC. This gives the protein CASSHGDTRNYGYTF.

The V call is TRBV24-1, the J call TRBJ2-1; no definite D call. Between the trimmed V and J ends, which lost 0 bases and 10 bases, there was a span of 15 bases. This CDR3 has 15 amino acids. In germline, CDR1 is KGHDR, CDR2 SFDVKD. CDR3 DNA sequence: TGTGCCACCAGTGATTTGGACCGCGACACACCCGAGCAGTTCTTC. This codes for CATSDLDRDTPEQFF.

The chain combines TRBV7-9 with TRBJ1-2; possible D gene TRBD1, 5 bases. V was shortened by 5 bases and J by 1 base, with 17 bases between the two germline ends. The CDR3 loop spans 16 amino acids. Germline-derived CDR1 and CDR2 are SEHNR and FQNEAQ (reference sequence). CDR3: CASSPKGVSVNYGYTF. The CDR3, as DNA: TGTGCCAGCAGCCCAAAAGGGGTCAGCGTTAACTATGGCTACACCTTC.

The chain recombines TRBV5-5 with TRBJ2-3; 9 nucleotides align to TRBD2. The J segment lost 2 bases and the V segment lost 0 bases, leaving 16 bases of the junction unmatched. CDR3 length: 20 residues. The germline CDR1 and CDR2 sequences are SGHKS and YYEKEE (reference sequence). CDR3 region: CASSLAEVGRAGGITDTQYF. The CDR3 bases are TGTGCCAGCAGCTTGGCCGAAGTAGGGCGAGCGGGGGGAATCACAGATACGCAGTATTTT.

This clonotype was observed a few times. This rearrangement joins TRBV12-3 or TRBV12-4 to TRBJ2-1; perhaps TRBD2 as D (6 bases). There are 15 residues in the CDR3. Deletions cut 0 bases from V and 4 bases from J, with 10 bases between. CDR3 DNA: TGTGCCAGCAGTTTAGCGGGACTCGGGTACAATGAGCAGTTCTTC. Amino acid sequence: CASSLAGLGYNEQFF.

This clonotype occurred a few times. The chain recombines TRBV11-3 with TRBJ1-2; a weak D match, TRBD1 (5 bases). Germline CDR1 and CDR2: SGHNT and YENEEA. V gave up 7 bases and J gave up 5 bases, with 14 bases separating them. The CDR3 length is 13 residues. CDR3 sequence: CASTLQDGYGYTF. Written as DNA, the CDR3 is TGTGCCAGCACCCTACAGGACGGATATGGCTACACCTTC.

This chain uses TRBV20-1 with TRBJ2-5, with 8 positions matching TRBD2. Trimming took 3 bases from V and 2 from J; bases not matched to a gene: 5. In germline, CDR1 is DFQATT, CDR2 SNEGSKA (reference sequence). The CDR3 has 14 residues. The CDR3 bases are TGCAGTGCTAGGCTCACTAGCGGTCAAGAGACCCAGTACTTC. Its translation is CSARLTSGQETQYF.

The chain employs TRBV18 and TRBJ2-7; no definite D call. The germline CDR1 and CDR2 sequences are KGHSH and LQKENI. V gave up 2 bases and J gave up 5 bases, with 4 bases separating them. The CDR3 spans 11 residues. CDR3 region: CASSPKDEQYF. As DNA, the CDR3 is TGTGCCAGCTCACCAAAGGACGAGCAGTACTTC.

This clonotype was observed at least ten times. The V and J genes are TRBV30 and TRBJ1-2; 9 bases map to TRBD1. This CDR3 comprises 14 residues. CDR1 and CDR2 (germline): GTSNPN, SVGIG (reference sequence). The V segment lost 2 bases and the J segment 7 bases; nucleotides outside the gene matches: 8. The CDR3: CAWSSGQGISGYTF. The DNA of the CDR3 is TGTGCCTGGAGTTCGGGACAGGGAATATCTGGCTACACCTTC.

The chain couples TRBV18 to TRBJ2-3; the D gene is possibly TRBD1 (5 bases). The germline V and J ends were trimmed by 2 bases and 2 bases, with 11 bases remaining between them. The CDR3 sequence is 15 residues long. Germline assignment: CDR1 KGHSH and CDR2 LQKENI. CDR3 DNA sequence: TGTGCCAGCTCACCATTATCACAGGCCACAGATACGCAGTATTTT. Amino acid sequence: CASSPLSQATDTQYF.

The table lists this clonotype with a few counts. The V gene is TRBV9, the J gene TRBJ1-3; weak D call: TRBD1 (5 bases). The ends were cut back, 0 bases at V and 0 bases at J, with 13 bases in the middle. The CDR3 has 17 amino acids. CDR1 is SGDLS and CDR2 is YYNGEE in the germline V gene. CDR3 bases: TGTGCCAGCAGCGTAGGGGGGGGATCCATCTCTGGAAACACCATATATTTT. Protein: CASSVGGGSISGNTIYF. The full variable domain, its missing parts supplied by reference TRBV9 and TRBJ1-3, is DSGVTQTPKHLITATGQRVTLRCSPRSGDLSVYWYQQSLDQGLQFLIQYYNGEERAKGNILERFSAQQFPDLHSELNLSSLELGDSALYFCASSVGGGSISGNTIYFGEGSWLTVV.

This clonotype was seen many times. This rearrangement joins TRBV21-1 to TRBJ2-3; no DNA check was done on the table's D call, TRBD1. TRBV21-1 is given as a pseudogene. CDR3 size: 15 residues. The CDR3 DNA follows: TGTGCCAGCAGCAAACGGTGCAGGGGGCAAGATACGCAGTATTTT. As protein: CASSKRCRGQDTQYF.

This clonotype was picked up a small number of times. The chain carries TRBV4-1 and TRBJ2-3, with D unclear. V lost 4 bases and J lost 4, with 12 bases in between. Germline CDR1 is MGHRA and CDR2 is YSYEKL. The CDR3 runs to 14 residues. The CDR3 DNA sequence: TGCGCCAGCAGCCGATCCGACTCATCAGATACGCAGTATTTT. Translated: CASSRSDSSDTQYF.

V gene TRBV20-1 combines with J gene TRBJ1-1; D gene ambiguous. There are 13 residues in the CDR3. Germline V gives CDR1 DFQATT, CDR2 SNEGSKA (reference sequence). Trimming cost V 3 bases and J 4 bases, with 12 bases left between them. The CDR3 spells CSARSERSTEAFF. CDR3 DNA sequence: TGCAGTGCTAGGTCGGAGAGAAGCACTGAAGCTTTCTTT.

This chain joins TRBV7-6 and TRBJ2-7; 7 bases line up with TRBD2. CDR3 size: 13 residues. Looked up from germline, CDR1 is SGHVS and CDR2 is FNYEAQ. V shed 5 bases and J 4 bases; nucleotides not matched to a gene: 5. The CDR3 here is CASSPAGRYEQYF. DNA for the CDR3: TGTGCCAGCAGCCCAGCGGGGCGGTACGAGCAGTACTTC.

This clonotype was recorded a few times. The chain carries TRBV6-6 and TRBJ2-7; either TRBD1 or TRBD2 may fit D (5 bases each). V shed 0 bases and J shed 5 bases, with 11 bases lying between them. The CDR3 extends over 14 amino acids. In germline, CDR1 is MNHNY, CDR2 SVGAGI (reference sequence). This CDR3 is CASSYSGDGNEQYF. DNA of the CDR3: TGTGCCAGCAGTTACTCGGGGGACGGGAACGAGCAGTACTTC.

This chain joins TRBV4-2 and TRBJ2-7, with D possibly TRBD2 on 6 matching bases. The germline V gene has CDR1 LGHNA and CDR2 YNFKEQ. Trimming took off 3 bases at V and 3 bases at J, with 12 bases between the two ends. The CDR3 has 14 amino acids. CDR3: CASSQESGYYEQYF. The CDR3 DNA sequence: TGTGCCAGCAGCCAGGAAAGCGGGTACTACGAGCAGTACTTC.

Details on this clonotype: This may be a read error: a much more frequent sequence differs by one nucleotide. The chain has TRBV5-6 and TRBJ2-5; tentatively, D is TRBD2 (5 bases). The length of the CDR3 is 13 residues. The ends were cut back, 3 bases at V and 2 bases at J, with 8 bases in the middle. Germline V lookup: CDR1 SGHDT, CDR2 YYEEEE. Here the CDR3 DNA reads TGTGCCAGCAGCTCCGGGATTCAAGAGACCCAGTACTTC. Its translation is CASSSGIQETQYF.

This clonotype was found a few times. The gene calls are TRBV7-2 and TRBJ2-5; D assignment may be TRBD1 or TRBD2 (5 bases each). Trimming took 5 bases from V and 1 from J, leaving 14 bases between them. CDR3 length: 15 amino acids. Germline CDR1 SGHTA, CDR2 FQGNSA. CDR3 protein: CASSHRTGGQETQYF. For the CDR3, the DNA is TGTGCCAGCAGCCACCGGACTGGGGGCCAAGAGACCCAGTACTTC. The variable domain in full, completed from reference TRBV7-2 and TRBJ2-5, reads GAGVSQSPSNKVTEKGKDVELRCDPISGHTALYWYRQSLGQGLEFLIYFQGNSAPDKSGLPSDRFSAERTGGSVSTLTIQRTQQEDSAVYLCASSHRTGGQETQYFGPGTRLLVL.

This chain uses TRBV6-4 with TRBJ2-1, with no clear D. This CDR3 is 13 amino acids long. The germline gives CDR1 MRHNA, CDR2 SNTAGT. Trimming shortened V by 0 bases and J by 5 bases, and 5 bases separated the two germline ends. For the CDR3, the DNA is TGTGCCAGCAGTGACTCGATTAACAATGAGCAGTTCTTC. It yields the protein CASSDSINNEQFF.

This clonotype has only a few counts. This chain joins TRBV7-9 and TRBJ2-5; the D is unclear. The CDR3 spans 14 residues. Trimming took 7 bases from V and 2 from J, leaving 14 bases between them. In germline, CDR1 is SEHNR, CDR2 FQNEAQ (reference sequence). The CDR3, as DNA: TGTGCCAGCACCCCTGTGGCAGATCAAGAGACCCAGTACTTC. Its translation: CASTPVADQETQYF.

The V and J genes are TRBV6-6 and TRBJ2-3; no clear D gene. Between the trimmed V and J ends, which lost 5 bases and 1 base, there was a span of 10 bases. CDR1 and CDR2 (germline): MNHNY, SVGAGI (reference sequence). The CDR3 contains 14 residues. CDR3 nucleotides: TGTGCCAGCAGTGACGTGGGTCGCACAGATACGCAGTATTTT. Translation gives CASSDVGRTDTQYF.

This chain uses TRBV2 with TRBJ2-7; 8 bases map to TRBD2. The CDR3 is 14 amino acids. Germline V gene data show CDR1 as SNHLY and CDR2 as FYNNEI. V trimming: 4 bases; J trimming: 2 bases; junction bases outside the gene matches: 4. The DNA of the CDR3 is TGTGCCAGCAGTGTATCGGGAGGGACCTACGAGCAGTACTTC. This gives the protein CASSVSGGTYEQYF.

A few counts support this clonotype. CDR3 nucleotide sequence: TGTGCCAGCAGCTCTACACTCTTCGGGGGACGTAGCAATCAGCCCCAGCATTTT. This sequence encodes CASSSTLFGGRSNQPQHF. The chain combines TRBV7-9 with TRBJ1-5; D is perhaps TRBD1 (5 bases). The CDR3 spans 18 residues. Trimming took 4 bases from V and 0 from J, leaving 19 bases between them. CDR1 is SEHNR and CDR2 is FQNEAQ in the germline V gene (reference sequence). Complete variable domain (other parts from reference TRBV7-9 and TRBJ1-5): DTGVSQNPRHKITKRGQNVTFRCDPISEHNRLYWYRQTLGQGPEFLTYFQNEAQLEKSRLLSDRFSAERPKGSFSTLEIQRTEQGDSAMYLCASSSTLFGGRSNQPQHFGDGTRLSIL.